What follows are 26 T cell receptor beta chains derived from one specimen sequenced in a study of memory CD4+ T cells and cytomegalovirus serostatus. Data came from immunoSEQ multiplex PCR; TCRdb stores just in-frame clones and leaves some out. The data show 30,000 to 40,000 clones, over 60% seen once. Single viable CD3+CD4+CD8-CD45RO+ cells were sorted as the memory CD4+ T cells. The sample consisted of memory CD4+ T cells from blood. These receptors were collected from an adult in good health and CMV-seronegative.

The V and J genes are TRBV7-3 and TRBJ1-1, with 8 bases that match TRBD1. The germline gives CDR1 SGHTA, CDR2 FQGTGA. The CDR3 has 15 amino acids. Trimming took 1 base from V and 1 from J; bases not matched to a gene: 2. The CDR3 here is CASSLNGQGNTEAFF. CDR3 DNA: TGTGCCAGCAGCTTAAATGGACAGGGGAACACTGAAGCTTTCTTT.

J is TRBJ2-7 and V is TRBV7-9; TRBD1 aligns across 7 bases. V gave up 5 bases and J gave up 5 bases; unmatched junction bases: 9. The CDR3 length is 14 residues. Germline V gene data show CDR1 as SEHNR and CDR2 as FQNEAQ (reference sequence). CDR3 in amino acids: CASSRMGQGDEQYF. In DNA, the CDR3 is TGTGCCAGCAGCCGGATGGGGCAGGGGGACGAGCAGTACTTC.

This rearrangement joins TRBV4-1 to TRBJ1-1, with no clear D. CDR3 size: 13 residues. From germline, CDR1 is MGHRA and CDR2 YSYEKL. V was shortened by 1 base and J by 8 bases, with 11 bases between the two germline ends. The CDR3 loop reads CASSQVVRVEAFF. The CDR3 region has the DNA TGCGCCAGCAGCCAAGTGGTGAGGGTCGAAGCTTTCTTT.

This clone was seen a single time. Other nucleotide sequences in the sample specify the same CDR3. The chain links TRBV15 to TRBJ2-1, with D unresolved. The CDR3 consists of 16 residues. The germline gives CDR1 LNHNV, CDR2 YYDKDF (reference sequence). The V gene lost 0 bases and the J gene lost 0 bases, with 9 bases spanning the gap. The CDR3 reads CATSRDGGSSYNEQFF. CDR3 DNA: TGTGCCACCAGCAGAGATGGCGGCAGCTCCTACAATGAGCAGTTCTTC.

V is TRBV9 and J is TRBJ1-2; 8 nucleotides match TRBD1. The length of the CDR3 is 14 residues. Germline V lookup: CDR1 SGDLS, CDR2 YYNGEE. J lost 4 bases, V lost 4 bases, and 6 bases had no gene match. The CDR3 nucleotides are TGTGCCAGCAGCAAAGGACAGGGTGTCTATGGCTACACCTTC. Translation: CASSKGQGVYGYTF.

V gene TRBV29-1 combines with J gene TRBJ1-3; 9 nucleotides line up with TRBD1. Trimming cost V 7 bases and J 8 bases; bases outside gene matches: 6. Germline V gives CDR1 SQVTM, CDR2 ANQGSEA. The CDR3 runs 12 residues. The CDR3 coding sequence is TGCAGCGCCCGGACAGGGGTAGACACCATATATTTT. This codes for CSARTGVDTIYF.

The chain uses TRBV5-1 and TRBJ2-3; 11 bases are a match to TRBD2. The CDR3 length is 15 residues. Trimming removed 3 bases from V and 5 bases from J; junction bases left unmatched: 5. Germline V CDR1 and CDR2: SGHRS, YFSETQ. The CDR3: CASSSSGGPGDTQYF. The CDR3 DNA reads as TGCGCCAGCAGCTCTAGCGGGGGGCCGGGAGATACGCAGTATTTT.

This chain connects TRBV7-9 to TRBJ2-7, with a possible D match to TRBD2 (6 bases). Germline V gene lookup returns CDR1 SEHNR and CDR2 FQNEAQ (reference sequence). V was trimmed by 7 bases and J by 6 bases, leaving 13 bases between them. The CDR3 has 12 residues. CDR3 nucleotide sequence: TGTGCCAGCACGGGGCGGGACCCCGAGCAGTACTTC. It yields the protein CASTGRDPEQYF.

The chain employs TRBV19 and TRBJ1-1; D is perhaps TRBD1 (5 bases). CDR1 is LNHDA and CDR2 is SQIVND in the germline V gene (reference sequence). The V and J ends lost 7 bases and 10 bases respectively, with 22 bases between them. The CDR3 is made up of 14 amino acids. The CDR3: CASTEDRRGRGAFF. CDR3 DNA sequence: TGTGCCAGTACTGAAGATAGGAGGGGTCGCGGAGCTTTCTTT.

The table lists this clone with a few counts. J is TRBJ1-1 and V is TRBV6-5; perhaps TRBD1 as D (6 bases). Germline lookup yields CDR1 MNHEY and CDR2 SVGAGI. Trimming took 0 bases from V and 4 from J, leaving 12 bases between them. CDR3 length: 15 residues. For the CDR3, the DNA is TGTGCCAGCAGTTACTCGGGGGGCTTTAGCACTGAAGCTTTCTTT. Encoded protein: CASSYSGGFSTEAFF.

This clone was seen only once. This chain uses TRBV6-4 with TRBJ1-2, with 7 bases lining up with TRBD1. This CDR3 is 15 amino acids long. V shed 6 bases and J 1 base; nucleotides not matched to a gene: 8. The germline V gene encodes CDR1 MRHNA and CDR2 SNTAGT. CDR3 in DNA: TGTGCCAGCAGGTTCCAGGGGGATGGTAACTATGGCTACACCTTC. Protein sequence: CASRFQGDGNYGYTF.

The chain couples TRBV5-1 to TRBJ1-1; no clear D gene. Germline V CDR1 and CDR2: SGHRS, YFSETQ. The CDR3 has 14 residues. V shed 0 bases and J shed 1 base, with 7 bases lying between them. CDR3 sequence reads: CASSLDGSNTEAFF. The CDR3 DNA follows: TGCGCCAGCAGCTTGGACGGATCGAACACTGAAGCTTTCTTT.

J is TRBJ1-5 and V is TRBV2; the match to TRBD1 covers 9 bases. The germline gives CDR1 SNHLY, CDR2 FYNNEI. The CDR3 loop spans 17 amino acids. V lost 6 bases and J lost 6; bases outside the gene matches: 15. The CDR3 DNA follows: TGTGCCAGCAGCCGTAGGGGGACAGGGCCCGCGGGTCAGCCCCAGCATTTT. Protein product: CASSRRGTGPAGQPQHF.

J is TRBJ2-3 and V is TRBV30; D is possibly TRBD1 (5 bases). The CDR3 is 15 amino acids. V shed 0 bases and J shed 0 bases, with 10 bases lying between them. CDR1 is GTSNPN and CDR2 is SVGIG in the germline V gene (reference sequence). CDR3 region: CAWSVRRQSTDTQYF. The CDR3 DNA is TGTGCCTGGAGTGTACGACGACAGAGCACAGATACGCAGTATTTT.

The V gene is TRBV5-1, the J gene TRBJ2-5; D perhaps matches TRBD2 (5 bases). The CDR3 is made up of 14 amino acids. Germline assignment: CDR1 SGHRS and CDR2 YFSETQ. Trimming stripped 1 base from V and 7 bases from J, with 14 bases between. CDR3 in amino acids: CASSLLDPGGTQYF. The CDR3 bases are TGCGCCAGCAGCTTGCTCGACCCCGGAGGGACCCAGTACTTC.

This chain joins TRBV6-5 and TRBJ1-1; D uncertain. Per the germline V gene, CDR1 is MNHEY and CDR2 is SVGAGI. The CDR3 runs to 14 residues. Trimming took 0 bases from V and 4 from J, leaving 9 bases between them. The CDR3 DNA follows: TGTGCCAGCAGTTACTCGGGCCAAGCCACTGAAGCTTTCTTT. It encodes CASSYSGQATEAFF.

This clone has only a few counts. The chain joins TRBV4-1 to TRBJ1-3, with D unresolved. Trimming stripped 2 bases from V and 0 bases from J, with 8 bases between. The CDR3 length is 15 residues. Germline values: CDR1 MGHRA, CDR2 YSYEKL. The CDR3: CASSQPHSSGNTIYF. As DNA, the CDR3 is TGCGCCAGCAGCCAACCACACAGCTCTGGAAACACCATATATTTT.

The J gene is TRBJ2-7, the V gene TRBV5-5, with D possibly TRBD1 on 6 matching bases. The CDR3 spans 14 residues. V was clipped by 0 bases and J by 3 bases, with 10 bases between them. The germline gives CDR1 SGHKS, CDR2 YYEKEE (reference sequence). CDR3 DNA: TGTGCCAGCAGCTTGGCCCCGGACAGCTACGAGCAGTACTTC. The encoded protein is CASSLAPDSYEQYF.

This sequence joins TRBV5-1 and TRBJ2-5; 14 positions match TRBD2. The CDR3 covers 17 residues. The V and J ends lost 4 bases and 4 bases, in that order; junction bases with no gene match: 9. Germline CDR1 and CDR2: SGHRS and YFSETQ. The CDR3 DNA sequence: TGCGCCAGCAGCACTCGGACTAGCGGGGGGATCGGAGAGACCCAGTACTTC. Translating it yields CASSTRTSGGIGETQYF. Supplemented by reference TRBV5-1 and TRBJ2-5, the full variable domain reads KAGVTQTPRYLIKTRGQQVTLSCSPISGHRSVSWYQQTPGQGLQFLFEYFSETQRNKGNFPGRFSGRQFSNSRSEMNVSTLELGDSALYLCASSTRTSGGIGETQYFGPGTRLLVL.

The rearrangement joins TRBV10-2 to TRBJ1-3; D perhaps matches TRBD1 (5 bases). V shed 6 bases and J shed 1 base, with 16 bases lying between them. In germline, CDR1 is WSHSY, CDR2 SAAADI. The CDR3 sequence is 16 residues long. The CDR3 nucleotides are TGCGCCAGCAGAGAAGGGGCACGTCATTCTGGAAACACCATATATTTT. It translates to CASREGARHSGNTIYF.

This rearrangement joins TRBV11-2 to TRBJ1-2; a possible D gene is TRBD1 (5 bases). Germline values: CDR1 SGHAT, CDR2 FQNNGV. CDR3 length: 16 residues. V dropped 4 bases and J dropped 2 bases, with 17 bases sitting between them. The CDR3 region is CASSSSYRSPNYGYTF. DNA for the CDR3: TGTGCCAGCAGCTCCAGTTACAGGTCCCCAAACTATGGCTACACCTTC.

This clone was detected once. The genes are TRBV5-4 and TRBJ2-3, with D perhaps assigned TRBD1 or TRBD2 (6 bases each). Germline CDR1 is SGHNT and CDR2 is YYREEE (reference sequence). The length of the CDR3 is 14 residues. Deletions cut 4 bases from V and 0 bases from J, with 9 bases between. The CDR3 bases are TGTGCCAGCAGCCTAGGGGGGAGCACAGATACGCAGTATTTT. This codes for CASSLGGSTDTQYF.

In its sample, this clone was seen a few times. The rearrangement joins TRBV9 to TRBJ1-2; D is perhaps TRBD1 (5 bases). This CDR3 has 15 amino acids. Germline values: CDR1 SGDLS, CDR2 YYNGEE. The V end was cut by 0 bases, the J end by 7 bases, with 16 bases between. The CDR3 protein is CASSVAAGRNTGYTF. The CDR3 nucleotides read TGTGCCAGCAGCGTAGCAGCGGGACGGAATACTGGCTACACCTTC.

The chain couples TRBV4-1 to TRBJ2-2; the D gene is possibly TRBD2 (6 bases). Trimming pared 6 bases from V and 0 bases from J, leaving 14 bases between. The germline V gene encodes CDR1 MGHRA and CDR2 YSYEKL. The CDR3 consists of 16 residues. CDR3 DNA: TGCGCCAGCAGGTTGTTGGGGACTTCGAACACCGGGGAGCTGTTTTTT. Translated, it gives CASRLLGTSNTGELFF.

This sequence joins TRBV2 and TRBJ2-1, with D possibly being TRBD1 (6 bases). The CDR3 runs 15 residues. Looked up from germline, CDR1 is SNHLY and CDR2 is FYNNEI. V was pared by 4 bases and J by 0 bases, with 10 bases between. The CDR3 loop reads CASSGGTSSYNEQFF. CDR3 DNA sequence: TGTGCCAGCAGTGGGGGGACAAGCTCCTACAATGAGCAGTTCTTC.

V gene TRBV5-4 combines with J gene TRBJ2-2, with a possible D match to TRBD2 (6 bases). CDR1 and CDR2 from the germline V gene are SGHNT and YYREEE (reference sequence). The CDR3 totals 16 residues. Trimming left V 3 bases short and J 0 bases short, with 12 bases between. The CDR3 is CASSSRDFANTGELFF. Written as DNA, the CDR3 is TGTGCCAGCAGCTCCAGGGACTTCGCGAACACCGGGGAGCTGTTTTTT.